The clone carrying this T cell receptor beta chain was recorded many times. Its antigen is undetermined. The sample comes from a study of T-cell reconstitution after alpha-beta-depleted transplantation in children. Study conclusions and caveats: Newly produced T cells mostly accounted for T-cell counts and diversity one year post-transplant. Several hundred graft clones that had expanded were reportedly the source of alpha-beta T cells about two months after transplant. Surviving recipient T cells and thymic progenitors underlay high day-60 TCRbeta diversity in some patients.

TCRbeta library preparation incorporated unique molecular identifiers. TCRdb itself ran the PCR reads through MiXCR, one entry per CDR3 protein. The data show hundreds of thousands of distinct CDR3 sequences, about 10% seen once. The CDR3 contains 14 residues. The germline gives CDR1 MNHEY, CDR2 SMNVEV (reference sequence). V lost 8 bases and J lost 0; bases outside the gene matches: 1. The TCR originated in a child under 10 years old with inherited bone marrow failure, due to receive a stem cell transplant. The chain combines TRBV27 with TRBJ2-2; 9 bases are a match to TRBD2. The source material was PBMCs, sampled before TCRalphabeta/CD19-depleted stem cell transplant. Here the CDR3 reads CASSSGTNTGELFF. As DNA, the CDR3 is TGTGCCAGCTCTAGCGGGACGAACACCGGGGAGCTGTTTTTT.